The clone carrying this T cell receptor (beta chain) was counted a few times. The sample originates from a study of identical twins. Germline loops: CDR1 SGHRS, CDR2 YFSETQ. The CDR3 is 16 residues long. The V gene end was trimmed by 3 bases and the J gene end by 4 bases; junction bases not matched to a gene: 7. TCRdb itself ran the 5' RACE reads through MiXCR, one entry per CDR3 protein. This table holds some 440,000 distinct CDR3 sequences, roughly a quarter found once. The same sample was also studied in work on T cells expressing NK-cell markers. That publication notes: The study drew TCR beta repertoires from sorted CD3+CD56+NKG2C+, CD3+CD56+NKG2C- and CD3+CD56-NKG2C+ T cells.

The receptor was isolated from a woman younger than 35 in good health. The chain employs TRBV5-1 and TRBJ2-3; TRBD2 aligns across 11 bases. Sequences were obtained from CD4+ T cells sorted from blood. Here the CDR3 reads CASSSLAGGQADTQYF. In nucleotides, the CDR3 is TGCGCCAGCAGCTCTTTAGCGGGAGGGCAGGCAGATACGCAGTATTTT.